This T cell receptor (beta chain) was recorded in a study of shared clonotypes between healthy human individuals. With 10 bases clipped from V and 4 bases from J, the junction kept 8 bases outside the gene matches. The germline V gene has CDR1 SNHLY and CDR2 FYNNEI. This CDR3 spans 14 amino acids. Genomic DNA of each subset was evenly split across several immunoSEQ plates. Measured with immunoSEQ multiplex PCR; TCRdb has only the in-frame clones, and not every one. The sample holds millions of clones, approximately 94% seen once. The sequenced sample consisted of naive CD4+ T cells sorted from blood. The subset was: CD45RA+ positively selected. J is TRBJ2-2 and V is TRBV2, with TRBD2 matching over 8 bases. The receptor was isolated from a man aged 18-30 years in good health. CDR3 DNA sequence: TGTGCCATTATAGCGGGGAAAGGCACCGGGGAGCTGTTTTTT. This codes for CAIIAGKGTGELFF.